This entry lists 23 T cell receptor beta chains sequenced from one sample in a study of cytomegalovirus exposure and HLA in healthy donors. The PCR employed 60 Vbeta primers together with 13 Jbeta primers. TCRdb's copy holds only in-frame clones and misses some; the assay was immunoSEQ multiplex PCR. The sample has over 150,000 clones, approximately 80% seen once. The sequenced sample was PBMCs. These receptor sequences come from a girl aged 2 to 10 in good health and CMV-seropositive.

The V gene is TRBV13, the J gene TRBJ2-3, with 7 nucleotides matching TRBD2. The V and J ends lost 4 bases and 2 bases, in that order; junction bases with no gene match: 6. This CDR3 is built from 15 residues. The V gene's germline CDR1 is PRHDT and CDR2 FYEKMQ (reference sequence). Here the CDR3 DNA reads TGTGCCAGCAGCTCCGGCGGGAGTGACACAGATACGCAGTATTTT. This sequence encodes CASSSGGSDTDTQYF.

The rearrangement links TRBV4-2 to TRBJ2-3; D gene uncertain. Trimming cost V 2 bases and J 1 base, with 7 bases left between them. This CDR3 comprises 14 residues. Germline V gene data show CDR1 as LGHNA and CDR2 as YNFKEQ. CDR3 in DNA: TGTGCCAGCAGCCAAAAGGCGGGCACAGATACGCAGTATTTT. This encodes CASSQKAGTDTQYF.

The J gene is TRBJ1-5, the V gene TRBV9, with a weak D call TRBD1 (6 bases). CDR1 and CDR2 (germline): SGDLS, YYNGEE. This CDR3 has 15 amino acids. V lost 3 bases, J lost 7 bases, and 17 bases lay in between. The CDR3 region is CASSGSTGTNQPQHF. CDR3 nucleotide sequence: TGTGCCAGCAGCGGATCTACAGGGACAAACCAGCCCCAGCATTTT.

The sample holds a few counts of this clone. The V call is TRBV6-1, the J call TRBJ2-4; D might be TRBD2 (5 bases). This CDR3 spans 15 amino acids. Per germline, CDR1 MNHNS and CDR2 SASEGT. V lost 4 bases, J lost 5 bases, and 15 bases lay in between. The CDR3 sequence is CASSGSRRVENIQYF. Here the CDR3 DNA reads TGTGCCAGCAGTGGATCTAGGCGGGTGGAAAACATTCAGTACTTC.

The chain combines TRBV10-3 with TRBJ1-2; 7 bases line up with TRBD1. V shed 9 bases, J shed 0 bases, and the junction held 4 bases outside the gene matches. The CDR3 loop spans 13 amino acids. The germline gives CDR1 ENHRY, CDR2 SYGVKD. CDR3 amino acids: CAIRDRSNYGYTF. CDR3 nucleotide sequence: TGTGCCATACGGGACAGATCTAACTATGGCTACACCTTC.

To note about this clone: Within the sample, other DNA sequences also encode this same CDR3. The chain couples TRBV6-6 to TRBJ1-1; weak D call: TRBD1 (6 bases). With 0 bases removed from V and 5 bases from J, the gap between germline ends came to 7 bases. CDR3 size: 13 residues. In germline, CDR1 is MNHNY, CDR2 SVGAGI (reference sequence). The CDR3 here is CASSYSGGTEAFF. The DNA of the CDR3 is TGTGCCAGCAGTTACTCAGGGGGTACTGAAGCTTTCTTT.

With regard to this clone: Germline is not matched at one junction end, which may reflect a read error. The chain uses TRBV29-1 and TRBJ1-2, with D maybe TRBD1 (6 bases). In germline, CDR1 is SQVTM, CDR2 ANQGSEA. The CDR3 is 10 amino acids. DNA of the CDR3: TGCAGCGTGTACCCAGGGGAACCGGCCTTC. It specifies CSVYPGEPAF.

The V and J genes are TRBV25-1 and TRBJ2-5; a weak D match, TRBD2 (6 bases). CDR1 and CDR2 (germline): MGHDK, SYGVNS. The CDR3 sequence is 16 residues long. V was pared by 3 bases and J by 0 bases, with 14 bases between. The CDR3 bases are TGTGCCAGCAGTGATCTGGGACTCATGTACCAAGAGACCCAGTACTTC. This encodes CASSDLGLMYQETQYF.

The CDR3 DNA sequence: TGTGCCAGCAGTTGGCGCGGGAGGAGCTCCTACGAGCAGTACTTC. This translates into CASSWRGRSSYEQYF. This chain links TRBV6-1 with TRBJ2-7, with TRBD2 matching 8 bases. The CDR3 sequence is 15 residues long. V gave up 5 bases and J gave up 0 bases; unmatched junction bases: 6. From germline, CDR1 is MNHNS and CDR2 SASEGT.

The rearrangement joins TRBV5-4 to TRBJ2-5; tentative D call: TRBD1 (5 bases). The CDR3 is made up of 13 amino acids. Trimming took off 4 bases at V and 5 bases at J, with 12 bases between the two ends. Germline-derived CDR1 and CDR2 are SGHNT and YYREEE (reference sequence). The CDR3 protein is CASSQDSWETQYF. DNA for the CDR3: TGTGCCAGCAGCCAAGACAGTTGGGAGACCCAGTACTTC.

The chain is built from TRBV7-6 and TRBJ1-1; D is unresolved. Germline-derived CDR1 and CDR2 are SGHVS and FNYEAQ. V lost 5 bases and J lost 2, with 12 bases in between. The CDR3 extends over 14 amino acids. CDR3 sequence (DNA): TGTGCCAGCAGCAACCCGGGAATAAACACTGAAGCTTTCTTT. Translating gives CASSNPGINTEAFF.

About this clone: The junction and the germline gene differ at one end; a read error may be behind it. The CDR3 DNA reads TGTTCCAGCAGCCCAGGCGGGGGACTAGCTGGAGATACGCAGTATTTT. Protein product: CSSSPGGGLAGDTQYF. This rearrangement joins TRBV7-9 to TRBJ2-3; 9 bases match TRBD2. Germline assignment: CDR1 SEHNR and CDR2 FQNEAQ (reference sequence). The CDR3 length is 16 residues.

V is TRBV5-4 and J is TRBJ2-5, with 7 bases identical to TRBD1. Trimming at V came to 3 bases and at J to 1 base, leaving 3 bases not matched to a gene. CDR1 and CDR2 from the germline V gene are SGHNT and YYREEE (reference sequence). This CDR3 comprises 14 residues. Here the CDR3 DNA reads TGTGCCAGCAGCTACGGACAGGTCCAAGAGACCCAGTACTTC. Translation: CASSYGQVQETQYF.

CDR3 nucleotides: TGTGCCAGCTCACCGGGGACAGGGAATTTTGTAAAACTGTTTTTT. Amino acid sequence: CASSPGTGNFVKLFF. V gene TRBV18 combines with J gene TRBJ1-4, with 9 bases identical to TRBD1. Trimming at V came to 3 bases and at J to 10 bases, leaving 9 bases not matched to a gene. Per the germline V gene, CDR1 is KGHSH and CDR2 is LQKENI. The length of the CDR3 is 15 residues.

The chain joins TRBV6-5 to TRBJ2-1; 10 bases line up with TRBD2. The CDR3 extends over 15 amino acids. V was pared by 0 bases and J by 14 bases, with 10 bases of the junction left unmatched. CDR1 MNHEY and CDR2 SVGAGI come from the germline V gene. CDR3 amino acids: CASSYSISGGANKFF. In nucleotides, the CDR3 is TGTGCCAGCAGTTACTCGATCAGCGGGGGGGCAAATAAGTTCTTC.

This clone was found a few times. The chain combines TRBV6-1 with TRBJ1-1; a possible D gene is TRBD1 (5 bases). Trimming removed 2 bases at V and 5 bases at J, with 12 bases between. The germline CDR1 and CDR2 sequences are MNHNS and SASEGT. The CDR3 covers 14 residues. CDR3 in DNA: TGTGCCAGCAGTGAATATGGGGGGGAAACTGAAGCTTTCTTT. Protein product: CASSEYGGETEAFF.

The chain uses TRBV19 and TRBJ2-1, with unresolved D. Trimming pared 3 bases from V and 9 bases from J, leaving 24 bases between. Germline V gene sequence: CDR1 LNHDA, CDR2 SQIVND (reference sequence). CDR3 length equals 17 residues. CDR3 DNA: TGTGCCAGTAGTATGTCATATAGGAGTATCTTCCTTCCTGAGCAGTTCTTC. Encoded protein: CASSMSYRSIFLPEQFF.

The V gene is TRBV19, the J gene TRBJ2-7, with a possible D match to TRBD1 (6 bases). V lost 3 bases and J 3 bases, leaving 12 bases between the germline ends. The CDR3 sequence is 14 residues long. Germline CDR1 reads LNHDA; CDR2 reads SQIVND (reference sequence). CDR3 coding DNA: TGTGCCAGTAGTATCCGGGACAAAGGCTACGAGCAGTACTTC. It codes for CASSIRDKGYEQYF.

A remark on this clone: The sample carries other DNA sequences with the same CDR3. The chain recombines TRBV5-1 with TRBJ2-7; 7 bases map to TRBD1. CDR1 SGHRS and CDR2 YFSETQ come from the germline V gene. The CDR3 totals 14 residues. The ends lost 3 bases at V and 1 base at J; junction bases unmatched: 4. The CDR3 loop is CASSWTGQSYEQYF. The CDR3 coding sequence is TGCGCCAGCAGCTGGACGGGACAGTCCTACGAGCAGTACTTC.

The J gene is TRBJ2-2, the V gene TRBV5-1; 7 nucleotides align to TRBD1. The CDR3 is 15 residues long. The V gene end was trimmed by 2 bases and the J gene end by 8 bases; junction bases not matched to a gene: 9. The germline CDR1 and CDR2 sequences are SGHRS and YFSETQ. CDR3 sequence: CASSFDRAFKGELFF. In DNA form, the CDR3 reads TGCGCCAGCAGCTTCGACAGGGCTTTCAAAGGGGAGCTGTTTTTT.

The CDR3 loop is CASSSDPTGSYEQYF. The CDR3 region has the DNA TGTGCCAGCAGCTCCGACCCGACAGGGTCCTACGAGCAGTACTTC. The chain couples TRBV5-4 to TRBJ2-7; 7 nucleotides align to TRBD1. Looked up from germline, CDR1 is SGHNT and CDR2 is YYREEE (reference sequence). With V trimmed by 3 bases and J by 1 base, 7 bases remained unmatched. The CDR3 is 15 residues long. The entire variable domain, with the rest obtained from reference TRBV5-4 and TRBJ2-7, is as follows: ETGVTQSPTHLIKTRGQQVTLRCSSQSGHNTVSWYQQALGQGPQFIFQYYREEENGRGNFPPRFSGLQFPNYSSELNVNALELDDSALYLCASSSDPTGSYEQYFGPGTRLTVT.

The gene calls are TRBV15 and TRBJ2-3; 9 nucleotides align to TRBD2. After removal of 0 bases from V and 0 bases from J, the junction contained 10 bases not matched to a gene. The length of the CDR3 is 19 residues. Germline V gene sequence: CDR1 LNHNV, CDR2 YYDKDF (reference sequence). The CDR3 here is CATSREPKISGRSTDTQYF. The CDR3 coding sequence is TGTGCCACCAGCAGAGAGCCTAAAATTAGCGGGAGAAGCACAGATACGCAGTATTTT.

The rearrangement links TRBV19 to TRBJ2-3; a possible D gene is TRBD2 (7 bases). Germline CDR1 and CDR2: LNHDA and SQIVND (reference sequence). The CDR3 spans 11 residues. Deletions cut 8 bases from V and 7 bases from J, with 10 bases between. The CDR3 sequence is CASRGAYTQYF. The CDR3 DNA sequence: TGTGCCAGTCGGGGGGCCTATACGCAGTATTTT.